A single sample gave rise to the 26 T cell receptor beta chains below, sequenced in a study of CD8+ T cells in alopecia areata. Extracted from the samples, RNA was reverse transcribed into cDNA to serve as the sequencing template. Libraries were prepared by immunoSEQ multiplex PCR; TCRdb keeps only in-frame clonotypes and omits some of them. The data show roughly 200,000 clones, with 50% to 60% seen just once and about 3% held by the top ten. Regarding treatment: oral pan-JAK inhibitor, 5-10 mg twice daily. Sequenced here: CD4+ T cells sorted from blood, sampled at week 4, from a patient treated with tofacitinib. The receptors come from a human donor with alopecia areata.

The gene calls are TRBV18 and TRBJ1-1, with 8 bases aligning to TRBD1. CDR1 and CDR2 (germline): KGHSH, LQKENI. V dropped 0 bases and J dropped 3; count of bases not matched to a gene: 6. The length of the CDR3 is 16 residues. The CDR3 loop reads CASSPPSRGQDTEAFF. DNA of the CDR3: TGTGCCAGCTCACCACCATCCAGGGGGCAGGACACTGAAGCTTTCTTT.

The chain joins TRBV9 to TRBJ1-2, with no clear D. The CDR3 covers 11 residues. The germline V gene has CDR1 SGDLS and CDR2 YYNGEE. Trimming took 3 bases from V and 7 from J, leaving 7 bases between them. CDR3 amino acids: CASSEPGGYTF. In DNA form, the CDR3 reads TGTGCCAGCAGCGAGCCTGGTGGCTACACCTTC.

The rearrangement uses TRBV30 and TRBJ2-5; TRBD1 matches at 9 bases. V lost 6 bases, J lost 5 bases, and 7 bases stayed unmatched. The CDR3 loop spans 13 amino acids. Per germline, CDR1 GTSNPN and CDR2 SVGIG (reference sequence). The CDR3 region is CACRDRVSETQYF. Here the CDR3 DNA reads TGTGCCTGCCGGGACAGGGTATCGGAGACCCAGTACTTC.

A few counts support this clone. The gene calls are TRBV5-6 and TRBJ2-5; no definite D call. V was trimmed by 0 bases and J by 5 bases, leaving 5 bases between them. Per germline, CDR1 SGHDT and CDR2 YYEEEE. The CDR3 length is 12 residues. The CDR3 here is CASSLVYETQYF. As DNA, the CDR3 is TGTGCCAGCAGCTTGGTATATGAGACCCAGTACTTC.

The CDR3 bases are TGTGCCAGCATCCCTCAGGGAGATAGCAATCAGCCCCAGCATTTT. Its translation: CASIPQGDSNQPQHF. The V gene is TRBV6-1, the J gene TRBJ1-5, with D tentatively TRBD1 (5 bases). V was shortened by 7 bases and J by 0 bases, with 13 bases between the two germline ends. Germline V gene sequence: CDR1 MNHNS, CDR2 SASEGT. CDR3 length equals 15 residues.

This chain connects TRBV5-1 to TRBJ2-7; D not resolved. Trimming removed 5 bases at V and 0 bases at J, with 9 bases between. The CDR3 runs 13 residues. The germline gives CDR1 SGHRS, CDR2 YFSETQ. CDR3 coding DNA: TGCGCCAGCAGTTCAGAGATCTCCTACGAGCAGTACTTC. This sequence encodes CASSSEISYEQYF.

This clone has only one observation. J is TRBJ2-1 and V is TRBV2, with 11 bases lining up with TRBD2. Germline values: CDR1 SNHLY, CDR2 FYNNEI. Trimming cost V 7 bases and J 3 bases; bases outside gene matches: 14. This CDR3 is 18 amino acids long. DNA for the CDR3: TGTGCCAGCACTCAAAGGGGGAGGGGACTAGCGGTCTACAATGAGCAGTTCTTC. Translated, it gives CASTQRGRGLAVYNEQFF.

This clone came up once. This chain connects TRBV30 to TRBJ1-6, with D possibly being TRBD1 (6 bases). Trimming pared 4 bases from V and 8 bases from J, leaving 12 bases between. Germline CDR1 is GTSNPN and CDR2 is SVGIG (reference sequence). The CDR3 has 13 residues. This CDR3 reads CAWNRENDSPLHF. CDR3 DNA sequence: TGTGCCTGGAACAGGGAAAATGATTCACCCCTCCACTTT.

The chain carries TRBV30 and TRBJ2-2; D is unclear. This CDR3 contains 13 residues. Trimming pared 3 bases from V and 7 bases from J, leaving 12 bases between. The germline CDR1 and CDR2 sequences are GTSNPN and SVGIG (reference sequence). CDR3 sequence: CAWRSQAVGELFF. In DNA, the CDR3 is TGTGCCTGGAGGTCGCAGGCGGTCGGGGAGCTGTTTTTT.

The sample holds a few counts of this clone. The CDR3 DNA sequence: TGTGCCAGCAGACTCGCAGAAACCGGGGAGCTGTTTTTT. Its translation is CASRLAETGELFF. The chain joins TRBV2 to TRBJ2-2; D uncertain. Trimming pared 6 bases from V and 5 bases from J, leaving 10 bases between. Looked up from germline, CDR1 is SNHLY and CDR2 is FYNNEI. This CDR3 is 13 amino acids long.

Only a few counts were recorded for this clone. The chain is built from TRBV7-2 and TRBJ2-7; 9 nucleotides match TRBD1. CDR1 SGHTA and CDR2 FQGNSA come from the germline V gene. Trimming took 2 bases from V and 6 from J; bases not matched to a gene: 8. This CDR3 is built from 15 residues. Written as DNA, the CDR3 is TGTGCCAGCAGCTTATACCCCTCGACAGGGGGCGAGCAGTACTTC. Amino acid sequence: CASSLYPSTGGEQYF. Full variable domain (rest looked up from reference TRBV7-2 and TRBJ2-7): GAGVSQSPSNKVTEKGKDVELRCDPISGHTALYWYRQSLGQGLEFLIYFQGNSAPDKSGLPSDRFSAERTGGSVSTLTIQRTQQEDSAVYLCASSLYPSTGGEQYFGPGTRLTVT.

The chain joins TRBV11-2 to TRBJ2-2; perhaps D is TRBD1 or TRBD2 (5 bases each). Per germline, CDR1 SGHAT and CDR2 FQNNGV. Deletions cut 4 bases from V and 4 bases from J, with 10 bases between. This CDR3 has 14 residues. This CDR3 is CASSSSRVTGELFF. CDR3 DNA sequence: TGTGCCAGCAGCTCTAGCAGGGTCACCGGGGAGCTGTTTTTT.

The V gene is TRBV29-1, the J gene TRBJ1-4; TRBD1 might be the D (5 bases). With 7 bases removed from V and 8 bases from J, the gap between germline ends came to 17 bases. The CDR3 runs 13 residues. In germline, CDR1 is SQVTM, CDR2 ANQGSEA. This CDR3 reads CSGSRGGREKLFF. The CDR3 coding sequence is TGCAGCGGATCCCGCGGGGGAAGGGAAAAACTGTTTTTT.

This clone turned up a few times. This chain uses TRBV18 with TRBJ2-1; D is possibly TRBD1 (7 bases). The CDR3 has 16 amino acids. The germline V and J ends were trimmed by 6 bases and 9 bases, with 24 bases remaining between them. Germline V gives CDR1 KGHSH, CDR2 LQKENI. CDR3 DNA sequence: TGTGCCAGCTCCCAGGACAGGCGCTCTGAGGGGGGTGAGCAGTTCTTC. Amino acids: CASSQDRRSEGGEQFF.

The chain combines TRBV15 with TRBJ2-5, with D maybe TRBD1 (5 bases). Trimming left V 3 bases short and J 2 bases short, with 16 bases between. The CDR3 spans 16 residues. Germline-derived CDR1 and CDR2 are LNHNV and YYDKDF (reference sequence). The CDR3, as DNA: TGTGCCACCAGCAGGGTCCCCTCTAGGGGACAAGAGACCCAGTACTTC. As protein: CATSRVPSRGQETQYF.

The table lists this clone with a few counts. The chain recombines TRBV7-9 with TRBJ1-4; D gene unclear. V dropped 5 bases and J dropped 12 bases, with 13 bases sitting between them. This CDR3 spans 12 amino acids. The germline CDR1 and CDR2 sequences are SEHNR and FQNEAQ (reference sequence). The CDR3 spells CASSPRGGELFF. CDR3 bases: TGTGCCAGCAGCCCCCGGGGTGGGGAACTGTTTTTT.

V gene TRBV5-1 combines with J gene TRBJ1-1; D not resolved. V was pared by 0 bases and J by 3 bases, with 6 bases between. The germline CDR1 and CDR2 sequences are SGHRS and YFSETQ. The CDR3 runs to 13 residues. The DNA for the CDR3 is TGCGCCAGCAGCTTGGGCCAGCACACTGAAGCTTTCTTT. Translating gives CASSLGQHTEAFF. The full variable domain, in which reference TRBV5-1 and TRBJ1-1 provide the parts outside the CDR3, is KAGVTQTPRYLIKTRGQQVTLSCSPISGHRSVSWYQQTPGQGLQFLFEYFSETQRNKGNFPGRFSGRQFSNSRSEMNVSTLELGDSALYLCASSLGQHTEAFFGQGTRLTVV.

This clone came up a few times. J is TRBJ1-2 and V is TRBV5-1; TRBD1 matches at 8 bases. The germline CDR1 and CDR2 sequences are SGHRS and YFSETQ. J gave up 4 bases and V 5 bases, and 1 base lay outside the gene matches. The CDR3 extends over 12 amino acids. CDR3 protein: CASSQGAYGYTF. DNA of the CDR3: TGCGCCAGCAGTCAGGGGGCCTATGGCTACACCTTC.

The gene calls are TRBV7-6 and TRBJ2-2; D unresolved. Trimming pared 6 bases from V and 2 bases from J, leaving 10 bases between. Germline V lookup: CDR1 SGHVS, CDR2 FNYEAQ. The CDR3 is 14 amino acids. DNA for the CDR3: TGTGCCAGCAGGAGGCAGGCTAACACCGGGGAGCTGTTTTTT. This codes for CASRRQANTGELFF.

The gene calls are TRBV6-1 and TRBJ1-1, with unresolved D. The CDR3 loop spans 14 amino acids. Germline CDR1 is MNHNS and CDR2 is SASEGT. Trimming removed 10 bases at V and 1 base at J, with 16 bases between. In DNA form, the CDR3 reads TGTGCCATCAGATTCACAGCGAAGAACACTGAAGCTTTCTTT. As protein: CAIRFTAKNTEAFF.

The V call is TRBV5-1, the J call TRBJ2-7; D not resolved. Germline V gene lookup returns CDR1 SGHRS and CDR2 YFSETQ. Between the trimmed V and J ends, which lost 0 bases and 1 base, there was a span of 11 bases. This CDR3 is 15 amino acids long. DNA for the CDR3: TGCGCCAGCAGCTTGGTTGGGGAATGGTCCTACGAGCAGTACTTC. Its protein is CASSLVGEWSYEQYF.

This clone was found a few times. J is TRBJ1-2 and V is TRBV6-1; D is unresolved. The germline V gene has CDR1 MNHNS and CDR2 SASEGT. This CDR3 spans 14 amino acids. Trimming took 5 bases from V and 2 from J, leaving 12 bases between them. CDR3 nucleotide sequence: TGTGCCAGCAGTCTAGGGTCTGGGAACTATGGCTACACCTTC. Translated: CASSLGSGNYGYTF.

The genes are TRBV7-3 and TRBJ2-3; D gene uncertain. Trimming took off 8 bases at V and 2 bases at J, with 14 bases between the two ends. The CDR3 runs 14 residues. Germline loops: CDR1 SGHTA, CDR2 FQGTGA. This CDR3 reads CASSPLGFTDTQYF. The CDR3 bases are TGTGCCAGCTCCCCCTTGGGCTTCACAGATACGCAGTATTTT.

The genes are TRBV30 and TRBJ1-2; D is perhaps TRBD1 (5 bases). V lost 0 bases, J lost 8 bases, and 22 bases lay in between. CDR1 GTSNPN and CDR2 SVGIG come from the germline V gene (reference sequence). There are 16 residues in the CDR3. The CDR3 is CAWSVRGTAGRVGYTF. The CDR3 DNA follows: TGTGCCTGGAGTGTACGGGGCACCGCAGGCAGAGTCGGCTACACCTTC.

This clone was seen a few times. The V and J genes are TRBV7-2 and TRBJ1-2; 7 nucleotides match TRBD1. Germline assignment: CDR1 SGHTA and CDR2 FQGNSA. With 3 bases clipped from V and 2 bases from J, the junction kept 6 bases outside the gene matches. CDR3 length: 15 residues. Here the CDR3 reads CASSLPGQPNYGYTF. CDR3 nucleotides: TGTGCCAGCAGCTTGCCGGGACAGCCGAACTATGGCTACACCTTC. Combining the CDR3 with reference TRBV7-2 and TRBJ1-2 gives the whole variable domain GAGVSQSPSNKVTEKGKDVELRCDPISGHTALYWYRQSLGQGLEFLIYFQGNSAPDKSGLPSDRFSAERTGGSVSTLTIQRTQQEDSAVYLCASSLPGQPNYGYTFGSGTRLTVV.

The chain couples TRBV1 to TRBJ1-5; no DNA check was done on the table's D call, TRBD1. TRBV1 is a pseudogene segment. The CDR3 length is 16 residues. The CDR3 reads CTSSQDRTGRGKPQHF. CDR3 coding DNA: TGCACCAGCAGCCAAGATAGGACAGGGAGAGGGAAGCCCCAGCATTTT.